What follows is one T cell receptor (beta chain) and its context. Its specificity is not known. V shed 3 bases and J 8 bases; nucleotides not matched to a gene: 4. There are 14 residues in the CDR3. Germline values: CDR1 MNHNS, CDR2 SASEGT. The sample belongs to a study of cytomegalovirus exposure and HLA in healthy donors. A multiplex PCR was run with 60 Vbeta primers and 13 Jbeta primers. Some clones are missing from TCRdb's copy, which holds only in-frame ones; the method was immunoSEQ multiplex PCR. The sample shows about 100,000 clones, over 80% of them seen only once. Study-level findings and limits: Reports showed the classifier diagnosing cytomegalovirus status with high specificity and sensitivity. The study labeled 150 or so TCR beta chains cytomegalovirus-associated.

Sequencing used PBMCs. This chain joins TRBV6-1 and TRBJ1-4; 9 positions match TRBD1. This TCR was sampled from a middle-aged man in good health and CMV-seronegative. DNA for the CDR3: TGTGCCAGCAGTGATGACAGGGGGTCAGAAAAACTGTTTTTT. It yields the protein CASSDDRGSEKLFF.